Following are 18 T cell receptor beta chains from one sample sequenced in a study of shared clonotypes between healthy human individuals. Clones were read by immunoSEQ multiplex PCR, and TCRdb kept only the in-frame ones, dropping some. This table holds about 1.1 million clones, approximately 78% found once. Sequences were obtained from memory CD4+ T cells from PBMCs. Indicated subset: CD45RA-negative fraction. All receptors derive from a man in his late teens or twenties in good health. Some clones in this sample may be carry-over from other donors' samples.

This clone has only a few counts. The chain is built from TRBV7-6 and TRBJ1-1; 8 bases agree with TRBD1. The V gene's germline CDR1 is SGHVS and CDR2 FNYEAQ. V gave up 5 bases and J gave up 4 bases; unmatched junction bases: 6. This CDR3 contains 14 residues. The CDR3: CASSPRTGGTEAFF. CDR3 coding DNA: TGTGCCAGCAGCCCCCGCACAGGGGGCACTGAAGCTTTCTTT. The complete variable domain, with remaining parts taken from reference TRBV7-6 and TRBJ1-1, reads GAGVSQSPRYKVTKRGQDVALRCDPISGHVSLYWYRQALGQGPEFLTYFNYEAQQDKSGLPNDRFSAERPEGSISTLTIQRTEQRDSAMYRCASSPRTGGTEAFFGQGTRLTVV.

This clone showed up just once. The chain joins TRBV15 to TRBJ1-5; 7 nucleotides line up with TRBD1. Looked up from germline, CDR1 is LNHNV and CDR2 is YYDKDF (reference sequence). CDR3 length: 14 amino acids. The V segment lost 3 bases and the J segment 7 bases; nucleotides outside the gene matches: 6. CDR3 DNA: TGTGCCACCAGCAGTGGACAGGTCGGCCAGCCCCAGCATTTT. Translation: CATSSGQVGQPQHF.

The V gene is TRBV6-5, the J gene TRBJ1-2; D gene unclear. Germline values: CDR1 MNHEY, CDR2 SVGAGI. Trimming cost V 2 bases and J 8 bases, with 15 bases left between them. This CDR3 contains 14 residues. Here the CDR3 DNA reads TGTGCCAGCAGTTACGGACGGAGCATAAGAGGCTACACCTTC. Protein product: CASSYGRSIRGYTF.

The chain recombines TRBV7-8 with TRBJ2-1, with D possibly TRBD2 on 5 matching bases. V was cut by 5 bases and J by 0 bases, with 11 bases left in between. This CDR3 is 15 amino acids long. CDR1 is SGHVS, CDR2 FQNEAQ, per germline. CDR3 amino acids: CASSVSGSSYNEQFF. CDR3 coding DNA: TGTGCCAGCAGCGTATCGGGAAGCTCCTACAATGAGCAGTTCTTC. The variable domain in full, completed from reference TRBV7-8 and TRBJ2-1, reads GAGVSQSPRYKVAKRGQDVALRCDPISGHVSLFWYQQALGQGPEFLTYFQNEAQLDKSGLPSDRFFAERPEGSVSTLKIQRTQQEDSAVYLCASSVSGSSYNEQFFGPGTRLTVL.

Only one count was recorded for this clone. This chain joins TRBV30 and TRBJ2-5; D ambiguous. Trimming left V 0 bases short and J 13 bases short, with 6 bases between. The CDR3 contains 9 residues. The germline V gene has CDR1 GTSNPN and CDR2 SVGIG (reference sequence). This chain's CDR3 is CAWSVPWYF. The DNA for the CDR3 is TGTGCCTGGAGTGTACCTTGGTACTTC.

J is TRBJ1-1 and V is TRBV12-5; D not resolved. This CDR3 comprises 12 residues. Germline V gene data show CDR1 as LGHNT and CDR2 as FRNRAP. V lost 1 base and J 4 bases, leaving 4 bases between the germline ends. The CDR3 DNA reads as TGTGCTAGTGGTTTGGGGGTCACTGAAGCTTTCTTT. It is translated as CASGLGVTEAFF.

The chain links TRBV7-2 to TRBJ1-1; D call uncertain. Looked up from germline, CDR1 is SGHTA and CDR2 is FQGNSA. The CDR3 runs 13 residues. V lost 5 bases and J 0 bases, leaving 7 bases between the germline ends. CDR3 nucleotide sequence: TGTGCCAGCAGCACGCAGGTGAACACTGAAGCTTTCTTT. Amino acids: CASSTQVNTEAFF.

This clone was detected only a few times. The V and J genes are TRBV11-2 and TRBJ2-1; 11 bases fit TRBD2. The CDR3 consists of 15 residues. V shed 3 bases, J shed 6 bases, and the junction held 4 bases outside the gene matches. Germline values: CDR1 SGHAT, CDR2 FQNNGV. The CDR3 nucleotides read TGTGCCAGCAGCTTGACTAGCGGGGTTGGCAATGAGCAGTTCTTC. Translated, it gives CASSLTSGVGNEQFF.

The V gene is TRBV27, the J gene TRBJ2-7, with D maybe TRBD2 (6 bases). V lost 8 bases and J 0 bases, leaving 23 bases between the germline ends. The CDR3 loop spans 17 amino acids. The germline CDR1 and CDR2 sequences are MNHEY and SMNVEV (reference sequence). CDR3 sequence (DNA): TGTGCCAGCTCCCGGCGGGAAATCTCGACCCTCTCCTACGAGCAGTACTTC. This encodes CASSRREISTLSYEQYF.

This clone was detected a few times. The rearrangement joins TRBV19 to TRBJ2-5; 7 positions match TRBD1. This CDR3 contains 14 residues. From germline, CDR1 is LNHDA and CDR2 SQIVND (reference sequence). The trim removed 5 bases at V and 7 bases at J, leaving 10 bases unmatched. CDR3 residues: CASSPGTVVVTQYF. CDR3 coding DNA: TGTGCCAGTAGTCCCGGGACAGTCGTCGTGACCCAGTACTTC.

The chain has TRBV4-1 and TRBJ2-7; D possibly uses TRBD1 or TRBD2 (5 bases each). Germline lookup yields CDR1 MGHRA and CDR2 YSYEKL. This CDR3 has 16 residues. V was pared by 0 bases and J by 8 bases, with 20 bases between. CDR3 sequence reads: CASSQDTGTQLSQQYF. The CDR3, as DNA: TGCGCCAGCAGCCAAGACACCGGGACCCAGCTATCGCAGCAGTACTTC.

The V call is TRBV6-1, the J call TRBJ1-1; no firm D call. The CDR3 sequence is 13 residues long. The V gene lost 4 bases and the J gene lost 1 base, with 7 bases spanning the gap. Germline CDR1 is MNHNS and CDR2 is SASEGT. The CDR3 DNA is TGTGCCAGCAGTGTCCATGAGAACACTGAAGCTTTCTTT. Its protein product is CASSVHENTEAFF.

The rearrangement uses TRBV6-1 and TRBJ2-7; 9 bases agree with TRBD1. CDR3 length: 12 residues. Trimming at V came to 5 bases and at J to 11 bases, leaving 7 bases not matched to a gene. Looked up from germline, CDR1 is MNHNS and CDR2 is SASEGT. This CDR3 reads CASSPTRDREYF. In DNA form, the CDR3 reads TGTGCCAGCAGTCCAACCCGGGACAGGGAGTACTTC.

The chain uses TRBV28 and TRBJ2-7; 10 bases fit TRBD1. Germline values: CDR1 MDHEN, CDR2 SYDVKM. Trimming cost V 8 bases and J 13 bases; bases outside gene matches: 11. This CDR3 is built from 12 residues. The CDR3 reads CASGIGTGVPYF. Here the CDR3 DNA reads TGTGCCAGCGGGATTGGGACAGGGGTACCCTACTTC. The entire variable domain, with the rest obtained from reference TRBV28 and TRBJ2-7, is as follows: DVKVTQSSRYLVKRTGEKVFLECVQDMDHENMFWYRQDPGLGLRLIYFSYDVKMKEKGDIPEGYSVSREKKERFSLILESASTNQTSMYLCASGIGTGVPYFGPGTRLTVT.

The rearrangement joins TRBV7-6 to TRBJ1-1; 7 bases agree with TRBD1. The junction had 1 base not matched to a gene; V was cut back by 3 bases and J by 0 bases. CDR1 is SGHVS, CDR2 FNYEAQ, per germline. This CDR3 contains 14 residues. CDR3 amino acids: CASSLTGLNTEAFF. Written as DNA, the CDR3 is TGTGCCAGCAGCTTGACAGGGTTGAACACTGAAGCTTTCTTT.

J is TRBJ2-1 and V is TRBV28; D call uncertain. CDR1 is MDHEN, CDR2 SYDVKM, per germline. The V end was cut by 3 bases, the J end by 6 bases, with 12 bases between. CDR3 size: 14 residues. CDR3 loop: CASSLFGSFNEQFF. The CDR3 bases are TGTGCCAGCAGTTTGTTCGGGTCTTTCAATGAGCAGTTCTTC.

The chain carries TRBV5-1 and TRBJ2-6, with TRBD2 matching 12 bases. The J segment lost 0 bases and the V segment lost 6 bases, leaving 16 bases of the junction unmatched. From germline, CDR1 is SGHRS and CDR2 YFSETQ. This CDR3 region has 21 residues. CDR3 bases: TGCGCCAGCAAGAGAACTCCGGGACTAGCGGGCTTGAGCTCTGGGGCCAACGTCCTGACTTTC. Translated, it gives CASKRTPGLAGLSSGANVLTF.

The V call is TRBV18, the J call TRBJ1-1, with D possibly being TRBD1 (6 bases). V lost 3 bases and J lost 2, with 13 bases in between. The CDR3 contains 15 residues. Per germline, CDR1 KGHSH and CDR2 LQKENI. As DNA, the CDR3 is TGTGCCAGCTCACCTCCGAGGACAGATAACACTGAAGCTTTCTTT. Its protein product is CASSPPRTDNTEAFF.